Listed below are T cell receptor beta chains from one sample, sequenced in a study of cytomegalovirus exposure and HLA in healthy donors. TCRdb keeps only in-frame clones here, not all; method: immunoSEQ multiplex PCR. The table records about 82,000 clones, 74% of them present only once. The sample was PBMCs. These receptors originate from a woman aged 45-60 years in good health and CMV-seropositive. The CDR3 runs from the conserved cysteine through the conserved F or W. A D gene is named only where the DNA matches it firmly. Not every row has a clone size; where given, it reads once, few, many or a size class.

CDR3 length: 13
J gene: TRBJ1-1
V gene: TRBV2
D gene: -
clone size: -
CDR3 DNA: TGTGCCAGCAGAGGCGAATCGGGGACTGAAGCTTTCTTT
CDR3 protein: CASRGESGTEAFF

CDR3 length: 11
J gene: TRBJ1-2
V gene: TRBV29-1
D gene: -
clone size: few
CDR3 DNA: TGCAGCGTTGATTGGGCCTATGGCTACACCTTC
CDR3 protein: CSVDWAYGYTF

CDR3 length: 13
J gene: TRBJ2-7
V gene: TRBV5-4
D gene: -
clone size: -
CDR3 DNA: TGTGCCAGCAGCCAGGGATTACCCTACGAGCAGTACTTC
CDR3 protein: CASSQGLPYEQYF

CDR3 length: 12
J gene: TRBJ2-7
V gene: TRBV18
D gene: TRBD1
clone size: -
CDR3 DNA: TGTGCCAGCTCACGACAGGGGCGCGAGCAGTACTTC
CDR3 protein: CASSRQGREQYF

CDR3 length: 13
J gene: TRBJ2-1
V gene: TRBV6-5
D gene: -
clone size: -
CDR3 DNA: TGTGCCAGCAGCACCCCACAGGGTAATGAGCAGTTCTTC
CDR3 protein: CASSTPQGNEQFF

CDR3 length: 10
J gene: TRBJ2-1
V gene: TRBV29-1
D gene: -
clone size: -
CDR3 DNA: TGCAGCGCCGAGGAGGGGCCCTTGTTCTTC
CDR3 protein: CSAEEGPLFF

CDR3 length: 12
J gene: TRBJ2-1
V gene: TRBV27
D gene: -
clone size: -
CDR3 DNA: TGTGCCAGCAGTTTGGGGCACAATGAGCAGTTCTTC
CDR3 protein: CASSLGHNEQFF

CDR3 length: 13
J gene: TRBJ1-2
V gene: TRBV4-1
D gene: -
clone size: -
CDR3 DNA: TGCGCCAGCAGCGGCGATGACTGGCGTGGCTACACCTTC
CDR3 protein: CASSGDDWRGYTF

CDR3 length: 14
J gene: TRBJ2-2
V gene: TRBV5-4
D gene: TRBD1
clone size: few
CDR3 DNA: TGTGCCAGCAGCCAGCCCGGGACAGGGAGGGAGCTGTTTTTT
CDR3 protein: CASSQPGTGRELFF

CDR3 length: 17
J gene: TRBJ2-6
V gene: TRBV18
D gene: TRBD2
clone size: few
CDR3 DNA: TGTGCCAGCTCACCGCGGGGGTCCCTATCTGGGGCCAACGTCCTGACTTTC
CDR3 protein: CASSPRGSLSGANVLTF

CDR3 length: 15
J gene: TRBJ2-2
V gene: TRBV4-2
D gene: -
clone size: -
CDR3 DNA: TGTGCCAGCAGCCAAGGACTAGGGGACACCGGGGAGCTGTTTTTT
CDR3 protein: CASSQGLGDTGELFF

CDR3 length: 13
J gene: TRBJ2-7
V gene: TRBV28
D gene: -
clone size: -
CDR3 DNA: TGTGCCAGCAGTCCCCCCACTCGGGGAGAGCAGTACTTC
CDR3 protein: CASSPPTRGEQYF

CDR3 length: 15
J gene: TRBJ2-1
V gene: TRBV5-4
D gene: TRBD2
clone size: -
CDR3 DNA: TGTGCCAGCAGCTTGGGACTAGCGGGAGGGGTTGAGCAGTTCTTC
CDR3 protein: CASSLGLAGGVEQFF

CDR3 length: 16
J gene: TRBJ1-2
V gene: TRBV5-1
D gene: TRBD1
clone size: -
CDR3 DNA: TGCGCCAGCAGCCCTACCCCGGGACAGGTCAACTATGGCTACACCTTC
CDR3 protein: CASSPTPGQVNYGYTF

CDR3 length: 15
J gene: TRBJ2-1
V gene: TRBV5-6
D gene: -
clone size: once
CDR3 DNA: TGTGCCAGCAGCTTCCGATCCAGCTCCTACAATGAGCAGTTCTTC
CDR3 protein: CASSFRSSSYNEQFF

CDR3 length: 17
J gene: TRBJ2-3
V gene: TRBV11-2
D gene: -
clone size: -
CDR3 DNA: TGTGCCAGCAGCTCACCCCCCGCCCTTAGTATCCAAGATACGCAGTATTTT
CDR3 protein: CASSSPPALSIQDTQYF

CDR3 length: 15
J gene: TRBJ2-7
V gene: TRBV2
D gene: TRBD1
clone size: -
CDR3 DNA: TGTGCCAGCAAAGGGTCCGGGACAGGGGTGGGGGAGCAGTACTTC
CDR3 protein: CASKGSGTGVGEQYF

CDR3 length: 14
J gene: TRBJ2-7
V gene: TRBV4-2
D gene: TRBD2
clone size: -
CDR3 DNA: TGTGCCAGCAGCCAAGTCAGGACTAGCAACGAGCAGTACTTC
CDR3 protein: CASSQVRTSNEQYF

CDR3 length: 13
J gene: TRBJ2-7
V gene: TRBV5-5
D gene: -
clone size: -
CDR3 DNA: TGTGCCAGCAGCTTGAACAGGGACTACGAGCAGTACTTC
CDR3 protein: CASSLNRDYEQYF

CDR3 length: 12
J gene: TRBJ1-1
V gene: TRBV29-1
D gene: -
clone size: few
CDR3 DNA: TGCAGCGTTGTGAGAGGAGTAAGTGAAGCTTTCTTT
CDR3 protein: CSVVRGVSEAFF

CDR3 length: 14
J gene: TRBJ1-5
V gene: TRBV7-8
D gene: -
clone size: few
CDR3 DNA: TGTGCCAGCAGCTTAGGGACAAGCAATCAGCCCCAGCATTTT
CDR3 protein: CASSLGTSNQPQHF

CDR3 length: 14
J gene: TRBJ1-2
V gene: TRBV5-6
D gene: -
clone size: few
CDR3 DNA: TGTGCCAGCAGCTCCCTAGAGTGGAGGTATGGCTACACCTTC
CDR3 protein: CASSSLEWRYGYTF

CDR3 length: 13
J gene: TRBJ1-3
V gene: TRBV29-1
D gene: -
clone size: -
CDR3 DNA: TGCAGCGTCGCGGACCGGGATGGAAACACCATATATTTT
CDR3 protein: CSVADRDGNTIYF

CDR3 length: 17
J gene: TRBJ2-1
V gene: TRBV9
D gene: TRBD2
clone size: -
CDR3 DNA: TGTGCCAGCAGCGTAAAGCCTGCGGGAGGTCAATCCAATGAGCAGTTCTTC
CDR3 protein: CASSVKPAGGQSNEQFF

CDR3 length: 18
J gene: TRBJ1-4
V gene: TRBV15
D gene: -
clone size: few
CDR3 DNA: TGTGCCACCAGCAGAGATTCGTTTCTCGGACAGCCCGGAGTAAAACTGTTTTTT
CDR3 protein: CATSRDSFLGQPGVKLFF

CDR3 length: 14
J gene: TRBJ2-3
V gene: TRBV6-6
D gene: -
clone size: -
CDR3 DNA: TGTGCCAGCAGTTATACACAGACCACAGATACGCAGTATTTT
CDR3 protein: CASSYTQTTDTQYF

CDR3 length: 13
J gene: TRBJ2-7
V gene: TRBV2
D gene: -
clone size: few
CDR3 DNA: TGTGCCAGCAGATCGTTCCAGGGATACGAGCAGTACTTC
CDR3 protein: CASRSFQGYEQYF

CDR3 length: 13
J gene: TRBJ2-5
V gene: TRBV29-1
D gene: -
clone size: -
CDR3 DNA: TGCAGCGTTGCCCCAGGGGGAGGCGAGACCCAGTACTTC
CDR3 protein: CSVAPGGGETQYF

CDR3 length: 14
J gene: TRBJ1-1
V gene: TRBV9
D gene: TRBD1
clone size: -
CDR3 DNA: TGTGCCAGCAGCGCGACAGGGGGCCATCCTGAAGCTTTCTTT
CDR3 protein: CASSATGGHPEAFF

CDR3 length: 14
J gene: TRBJ1-4
V gene: TRBV4-2
D gene: -
clone size: -
CDR3 DNA: TGTGCCAGCAGCCAGGAGACAGGCAATGAAAAACTGTTTTTT
CDR3 protein: CASSQETGNEKLFF

CDR3 length: 13
J gene: TRBJ2-3
V gene: TRBV30
D gene: -
clone size: -
CDR3 DNA: TGTGCCTGGAGTTCCTCAGGGACAGATACGCAGTATTTT
CDR3 protein: CAWSSSGTDTQYF

CDR3 length: 15
J gene: TRBJ1-5
V gene: TRBV10-3
D gene: -
clone size: -
CDR3 DNA: TGTGCCATCAGTGAGTCGGGCAGGGACAATCAGCCCCAGCATTTT
CDR3 protein: CAISESGRDNQPQHF

CDR3 length: 15
J gene: TRBJ2-6
V gene: TRBV6-1
D gene: TRBD1
clone size: -
CDR3 DNA: TGTGCCAGCAGTTCTCAGGGGGCTGGGGCCAACGTCCTGACTTTC
CDR3 protein: CASSSQGAGANVLTF

CDR3 length: 14
J gene: TRBJ1-2
V gene: TRBV6-5
D gene: -
clone size: -
CDR3 DNA: TGTGCCAGCAGACAACAGGGTCCTAACTATGGCTACACCTTC
CDR3 protein: CASRQQGPNYGYTF

CDR3 length: 16
J gene: TRBJ2-7
V gene: TRBV6-6
D gene: TRBD2
clone size: -
CDR3 DNA: TGTGCCAGCAGTGTAAACCCGGGACTAAAGTTGTACGAGCAGTACTTC
CDR3 protein: CASSVNPGLKLYEQYF

CDR3 length: 15
J gene: TRBJ2-1
V gene: TRBV5-1
D gene: -
clone size: -
CDR3 DNA: TGCGCCAGCAGCTTGACGCCCGGGGGACCCAATGAGCAGTTCTTC
CDR3 protein: CASSLTPGGPNEQFF

CDR3 length: 15
J gene: TRBJ1-2
V gene: TRBV4-1
D gene: -
clone size: -
CDR3 DNA: TGCGCCAGCAGCCAAGAGGATAGGACAACAAATGGCTACACCTTC
CDR3 protein: CASSQEDRTTNGYTF

CDR3 length: 16
J gene: TRBJ2-1
V gene: TRBV9
D gene: -
clone size: once
CDR3 DNA: TGTGCCAGCAGCGTACGTCAGCGAAGCTCCTACAATGAGCAGTTCTTC
CDR3 protein: CASSVRQRSSYNEQFF

CDR3 length: 17
J gene: TRBJ1-2
V gene: TRBV4-1
D gene: -
clone size: once
CDR3 DNA: TGCGCCAGCAGCCAAGCCGGGAGCCGATTAGCTAACTATGGCTACACCTTC
CDR3 protein: CASSQAGSRLANYGYTF

CDR3 length: 13
J gene: TRBJ1-2
V gene: TRBV6-5
D gene: TRBD1
clone size: -
CDR3 DNA: TGTGCCAGCAAGACAGGGACCTCGTATGGCTACACCTTC
CDR3 protein: CASKTGTSYGYTF

CDR3 length: 14
J gene: TRBJ2-5
V gene: TRBV18
D gene: TRBD1
clone size: -
CDR3 DNA: TGTGCCAGCTCACCACCGGGACAGGGTGAGACCCAGTACTTC
CDR3 protein: CASSPPGQGETQYF

CDR3 length: 15
J gene: TRBJ1-4
V gene: TRBV10-3
D gene: -
clone size: -
CDR3 DNA: TGTGCCATCAGTGAGTCGACAACGGCTAATGAAAAACTGTTTTTT
CDR3 protein: CAISESTTANEKLFF

CDR3 length: 14
J gene: TRBJ2-5
V gene: TRBV15
D gene: -
clone size: -
CDR3 DNA: TGTGCCACCAGCAGGGTCCCAGGGGAAGAGACCCAGTACTTC
CDR3 protein: CATSRVPGEETQYF

CDR3 length: 15
J gene: TRBJ1-5
V gene: TRBV29-1
D gene: TRBD1
clone size: once
CDR3 DNA: TGCAGCGCCGGGACAGGGACGGGCTCGGGTCAGCCCCAGCATTTT
CDR3 protein: CSAGTGTGSGQPQHF

CDR3 length: 14
J gene: TRBJ2-3
V gene: TRBV5-1
D gene: TRBD1
clone size: -
CDR3 DNA: TGCGCCACCAGAGTAGGGACAGGGGTGTATACGCAGTATTTT
CDR3 protein: CATRVGTGVYTQYF